These T cell receptor beta chains were read from a single sample in a study of T cell responses to AZD1222 COVID-19 vaccine. The repertoire was sequenced with immunoSEQ multiplex PCR; TCRdb's copy has only in-frame clones and lacks some. The table shows about 150,000 clones, with just over 90% occurring only once. The starting material was peripheral blood, obtained on day 0 of AZD1222 vaccination. The origin of the receptors is an adult in good health. Both conserved end residues are part of each CDR3. D genes are given only for firm matches. Clone size appears in some rows only: once, few, many, or a class for an expanded clone.

clone size	V gene	D gene	J gene	CDR3 protein	CDR3 DNA
.	TRBV7-8	.	TRBJ1-5	CASSLARTALAHQPQHF	TGTGCCAGCAGCTTAGCGCGGACAGCCCTGGCACATCAGCCCCAGCATTTT
.	TRBV7-2	.	TRBJ2-7	CASSLEAGSSYEQYF	TGTGCCAGCAGCTTAGAGGCAGGGAGCTCCTACGAGCAGTACTTC
.	TRBV18	.	TRBJ2-3	CASSPPGSADTQYF	TGTGCCAGCTCACCACCGGGGTCTGCAGATACGCAGTATTTT
.	TRBV18	TRBD1	TRBJ1-1	CASSTNRGNTEAFF	TGTGCCAGCTCGACCAACAGGGGCAACACTGAAGCTTTCTTT
.	TRBV27	TRBD1	TRBJ2-1	CASSYTGGGEQFF	TGTGCCAGCAGCTATACAGGGGGTGGTGAGCAGTTCTTC
.	TRBV25-1	.	TRBJ1-2	CASSERAGFGYTF	TGTGCCAGCAGTGAACGGGCAGGGTTCGGCTACACCTTC
.	TRBV5-1	.	TRBJ1-4	CASSLGAANEKLFF	TGCGCCAGCAGCTTGGGGGCAGCGAATGAAAAACTGTTTTTT
once	TRBV6-6	.	TRBJ2-5	CASSPSTLRQETQYF	TGTGCCAGCAGCCCATCGACACTCAGGCAAGAGACCCAGTACTTC
.	TRBV7-9	.	TRBJ2-3	CASSLLGTHTDTQYF	TGTGCCAGCAGCTTATTAGGGACACACACAGATACGCAGTATTTT
.	TRBV29-1	TRBD2	TRBJ2-3	CSVEGLAGGITDTQYF	TGCAGCGTTGAAGGACTAGCGGGGGGGATTACAGATACGCAGTATTTT
.	TRBV5-4	.	TRBJ1-2	CASSLPRERYGYTF	TGTGCCAGCAGCTTGCCCAGGGAGCGCTATGGCTACACCTTC
.	TRBV6-2/TRBV6-3	TRBD1	TRBJ1-1	CASSYGQGGWTEAFF	TGTGCCAGCAGTTACGGACAGGGCGGTTGGACTGAAGCTTTCTTT
.	TRBV30	.	TRBJ2-7	CAWSVVTGAYEQYF	TGTGCCTGGAGTGTAGTAACGGGGGCCTACGAGCAGTACTTC
once	TRBV19	.	TRBJ2-3	CASSYGGAGSTDTQYF	TGTGCCAGTAGTTACGGGGGCGCAGGCAGCACAGATACGCAGTATTTT
once	TRBV7-9	TRBD1	TRBJ1-4	CASSADRGPNEKLFF	TGTGCCAGCAGCGCTGACAGGGGACCTAATGAAAAACTGTTTTTT
.	TRBV18	TRBD1	TRBJ1-1	CASSPGGGGNTEAFF	TGTGCCAGCTCACCCGGGGGAGGGGGCAACACTGAAGCTTTCTTT
.	TRBV4-1	.	TRBJ2-1	CASSLLGVQNEQFF	TGCGCCAGCAGCCTCCTAGGTGTTCAGAATGAGCAGTTCTTC
once	TRBV7-9	TRBD1	TRBJ1-2	CASSLAGTGASYGYTF	TGTGCCAGCAGCTTAGCGGGGACAGGGGCTTCCTATGGCTACACCTTC
few	TRBV5-6	.	TRBJ1-1	CASSLGDTEAFF	TGTGCCAGCAGCTTGGGCGACACTGAAGCTTTCTTT
few	TRBV6-2/TRBV6-3	.	TRBJ2-7	CASSSYRDRRYEQYF	TGTGCCAGCAGTTCCTACCGGGACCGACGATACGAGCAGTACTTC
once	TRBV30	.	TRBJ1-6	CACSGGRLSSYNSPLHF	TGTGCCTGCAGCGGGGGAAGGTTGAGCTCCTATAATTCACCCCTCCACTTT
.	TRBV5-8	.	TRBJ2-3	CASSLDQGYTDTQYF	TGTGCCAGCAGCTTGGACCAGGGATACACAGATACGCAGTATTTT
.	TRBV12-3/TRBV12-4	.	TRBJ1-1	CASSTSGTEAFF	TGTGCCAGCAGTACATCCGGGACAGAAGCTTTCTTT
once	TRBV2	.	TRBJ1-5	CASSEGSVNPQHF	TGTGCCAGCAGTGAAGGTTCCGTAAACCCCCAGCATTTT
.	TRBV7-9	.	TRBJ1-2	CASTLPGGNYGYTF	TGTGCCAGCACCCTGCCCGGTGGGAACTATGGCTACACCTTC
.	TRBV5-1	.	TRBJ2-5	CASSLGGRGETQYF	TGCGCCAGCAGCTTAGGGGGACGGGGAGAGACCCAGTACTTC
.	TRBV3-1/TRBV3-2	TRBD1	TRBJ1-6	CASTDRVGSPLHF	TGTGCCAGCACGGACAGGGTGGGCTCACCCCTCCACTTT
.	TRBV7-9	.	TRBJ2-7	CASSLFADEQYF	TGTGCCAGCAGCTTATTCGCGGACGAGCAGTACTTC
.	TRBV9	.	TRBJ2-7	CASGGNYEQYF	TGTGCCAGCGGGGGCAACTACGAGCAGTACTTC
once	TRBV7-2	.	TRBJ1-5	CASSPTRGNQPQHF	TGTGCCAGCAGCCCGACTCGGGGCAATCAGCCCCAGCATTTT
.	TRBV3-1/TRBV3-2	.	TRBJ1-2	CASSHFRQIYGYTF	TGTGCCAGCAGCCATTTCCGGCAGATCTATGGCTACACCTTC
.	TRBV5-1	.	TRBJ2-1	CASSLGWSGSEQFF	TGCGCCAGCAGCTTGGGATGGTCCGGCAGTGAGCAGTTCTTC
.	TRBV19	.	TRBJ2-7	CASSVRVQGADEQYF	TGTGCCAGTAGTGTCCGGGTACAGGGAGCCGACGAGCAGTACTTC
.	TRBV2	.	TRBJ2-7	CASVPGIYGEQYF	TGTGCCAGCGTTCCAGGAATATACGGCGAGCAGTACTTC
.	TRBV14	TRBD1	TRBJ2-6	CASSQGPRGRAGANVLTF	TGTGCCAGCAGCCAAGGTCCGAGGGGGCGTGCTGGGGCCAACGTCCTGACTTTC
.	TRBV18	.	TRBJ1-3	CASSPNGVSSGNTIYF	TGTGCCAGCTCACCAAACGGCGTGAGCTCTGGAAACACCATATATTTT
.	TRBV9	TRBD1	TRBJ1-4	CASSVRDRLYGKEKLFF	TGTGCCAGCAGCGTGAGGGACAGGCTATACGGGAAAGAAAAACTGTTTTTT
.	TRBV5-1	TRBD2	TRBJ2-3	CASSASGGPRDTQYF	TGCGCCAGCAGCGCCAGCGGGGGGCCGCGGGATACGCAGTATTTT
.	TRBV7-3	.	TRBJ2-2	CASSLAGYAGELFF	TGTGCCAGCAGCTTAGCTGGGTACGCCGGGGAGCTGTTTTTT
.	TRBV2	TRBD1	TRBJ2-7	CASSRQGIDEQYF	TGTGCCAGCAGTCGACAGGGGATCGACGAGCAGTACTTC
.	TRBV12-3/TRBV12-4	.	TRBJ1-1	CASSFRWTEAFF	TGTGCCAGCAGTTTTAGGTGGACTGAAGCTTTCTTT
.	TRBV6-5	.	TRBJ2-6	CASSSSGANVLTF	TGTGCCAGCAGTTCCTCTGGGGCCAACGTCCTGACTTTC
.	TRBV6-5	TRBD1	TRBJ1-6	CASRDRGNSPLHF	TGTGCCAGCAGAGACAGGGGTAATTCACCCCTCCACTTT
.	TRBV4-2	TRBD2	TRBJ2-1	CASSHPLLGEGNEQFF	TGTGCCAGCAGCCACCCCCTCCTGGGGGAGGGGAATGAGCAGTTCTTC